The present T cell receptor (beta chain) was sequenced within a study of blood T cell repertoires in COVID-19. The overall study: The study drew acute and convalescent COVID-19 samples from the United States, Italy and Spain.

Profiling relied on immunoSEQ multiplex PCR, and the TCRdb table lists in-frame clones only, not all of them. The sample records about half a million clones, approximately 85% being singletons. CDR1 and CDR2 (germline): GTSNPN, SVGIG (reference sequence). The CDR3 totals 14 residues. The ends lost 1 base at V and 6 bases at J; junction bases unmatched: 6. The rearrangement uses TRBV30 and TRBJ1-5, with TRBD1 matching 7 bases. The TCR comes from a human donor in a cohort sampled during active COVID-19. Sequencing was done on a sample of peripheral blood. CDR3: CAWSETGLGQPQHF. CDR3 DNA sequence: TGTGCCTGGAGTGAGACAGGGCTGGGTCAGCCCCAGCATTTT.